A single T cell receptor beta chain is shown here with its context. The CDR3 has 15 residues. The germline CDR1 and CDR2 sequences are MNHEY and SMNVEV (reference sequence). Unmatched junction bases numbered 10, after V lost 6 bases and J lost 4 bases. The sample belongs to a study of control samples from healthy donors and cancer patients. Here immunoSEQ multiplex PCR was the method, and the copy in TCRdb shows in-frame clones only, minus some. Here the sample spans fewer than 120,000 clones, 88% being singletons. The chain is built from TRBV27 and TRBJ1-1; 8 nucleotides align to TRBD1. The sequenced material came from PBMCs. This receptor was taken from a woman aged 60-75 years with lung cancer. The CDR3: CASRSPGTGFTEAFF. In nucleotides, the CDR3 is TGTGCCAGCAGAAGTCCCGGGACAGGATTCACTGAAGCTTTCTTT.